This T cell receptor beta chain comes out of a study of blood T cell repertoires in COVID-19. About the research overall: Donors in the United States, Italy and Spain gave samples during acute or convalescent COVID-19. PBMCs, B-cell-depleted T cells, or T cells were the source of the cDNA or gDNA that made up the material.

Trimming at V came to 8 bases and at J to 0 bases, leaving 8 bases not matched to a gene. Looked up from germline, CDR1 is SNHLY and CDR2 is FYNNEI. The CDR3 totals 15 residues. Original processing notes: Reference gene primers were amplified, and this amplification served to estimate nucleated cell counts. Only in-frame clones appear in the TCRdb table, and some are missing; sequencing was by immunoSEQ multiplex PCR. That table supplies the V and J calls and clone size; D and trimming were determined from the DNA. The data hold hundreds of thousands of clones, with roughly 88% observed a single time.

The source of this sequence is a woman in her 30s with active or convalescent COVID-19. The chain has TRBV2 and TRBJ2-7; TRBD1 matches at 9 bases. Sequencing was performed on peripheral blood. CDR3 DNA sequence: TGTGCCAGCCTAACGAGGGACAGGGTCTCCTACGAGCAGTACTTC. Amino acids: CASLTRDRVSYEQYF.